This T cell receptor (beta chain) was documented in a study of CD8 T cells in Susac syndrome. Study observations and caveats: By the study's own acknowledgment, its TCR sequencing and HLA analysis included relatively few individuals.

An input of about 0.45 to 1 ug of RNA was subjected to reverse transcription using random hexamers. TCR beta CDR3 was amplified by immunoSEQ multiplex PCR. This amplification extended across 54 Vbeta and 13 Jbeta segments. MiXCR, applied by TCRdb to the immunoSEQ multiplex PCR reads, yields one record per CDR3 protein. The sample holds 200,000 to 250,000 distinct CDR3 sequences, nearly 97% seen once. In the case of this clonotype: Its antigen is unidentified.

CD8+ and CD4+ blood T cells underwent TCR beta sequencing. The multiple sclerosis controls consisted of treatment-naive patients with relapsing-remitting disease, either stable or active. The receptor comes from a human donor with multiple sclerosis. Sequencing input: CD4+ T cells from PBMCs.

Here the CDR3 DNA reads TGCAGTGCTAGAAGACAGGGTGTATCTGGCTACACCTTC. This encodes CSARRQGVSGYTF. The V call is TRBV20-1, the J call TRBJ1-2; 7 bases match TRBD1. V lost 2 bases, J lost 7 bases, and 7 bases stayed unmatched. There are 13 residues in the CDR3. Germline V lookup: CDR1 DFQATT, CDR2 SNEGSKA (reference sequence).